Below are 16 T cell receptor beta chains sequenced from a single sample in a study of beta chain features in type 1 diabetes. cDNA synthesis used the whole RNA isolate, giving expressed TCRB sequences. Profiled with immunoSEQ multiplex PCR; TCRdb holds only in-frame clones, not every one. In the table there are roughly 180,000 clones, less than 15% of which are singletons. Sequenced material: central memory CD4+ T cells from blood. These receptors came from a woman in her late teens or twenties in good health.

The chain combines TRBV29-1 with TRBJ2-7; 8 positions agree with TRBD1. CDR1 and CDR2 from the germline V gene are SQVTM and ANQGSEA. V gave up 5 bases and J gave up 5 bases; unmatched junction bases: 11. This CDR3 region has 14 residues. Written as DNA, the CDR3 is TGCAGCGTTAGAGAAAGCAGGGGGCTGAACGAGCAGTACTTC. This sequence encodes CSVRESRGLNEQYF.

The chain carries TRBV9 and TRBJ2-1, with TRBD2 as a possible D gene (5 bases). V was cut by 6 bases and J by 0 bases, with 10 bases left in between. The CDR3 sequence is 14 residues long. CDR1 is SGDLS and CDR2 is YYNGEE in the germline V gene. CDR3 amino acids: CASNRGSSYNEQFF. The CDR3 DNA reads as TGTGCCAGCAACCGAGGGAGCTCCTACAATGAGCAGTTCTTC.

This clone was recorded a few times. The rearrangement links TRBV6-1 to TRBJ1-2; 8 nucleotides agree with TRBD1. CDR1 is MNHNS and CDR2 is SASEGT in the germline V gene. CDR3 size: 15 residues. V dropped 7 bases and J dropped 6; count of bases not matched to a gene: 13. The CDR3 is CASILDAGTGHGYTF. The CDR3 coding sequence is TGTGCCAGCATTCTAGACGCCGGGACAGGCCATGGCTACACCTTC.

The chain uses TRBV27 and TRBJ2-5; perhaps TRBD2 as D (5 bases). V dropped 4 bases and J dropped 5 bases, with 20 bases sitting between them. This CDR3 contains 16 residues. Per germline, CDR1 MNHEY and CDR2 SMNVEV (reference sequence). CDR3 loop: CASSSPYGKERETQYF. The CDR3 bases are TGTGCCAGCAGTTCCCCCTACGGGAAGGAACGTGAGACCCAGTACTTC.

This clone was counted a few times. The genes are TRBV6-6 and TRBJ1-5, with 8 bases aligning to TRBD1. CDR1 is MNHNY and CDR2 is SVGAGI in the germline V gene (reference sequence). J lost 4 bases, V lost 5 bases, and 4 bases had no gene match. The CDR3 is 14 amino acids. CDR3 loop: CASSAQGVNQPQHF. CDR3 nucleotides: TGTGCCAGCAGTGCACAGGGGGTGAATCAGCCCCAGCATTTT.

Regarding this clone: Other DNA sequences in this specimen translate into the identical CDR3. The chain combines TRBV20-1 with TRBJ2-7; 8 nucleotides match TRBD2. V shed 7 bases, J shed 4 bases, and the junction held 3 bases outside the gene matches. Germline V gene sequence: CDR1 DFQATT, CDR2 SNEGSKA (reference sequence). The CDR3 covers 11 residues. The CDR3 coding sequence is TGCAGTGGCCAGCGGGAGTACGAGCAGTACTTC. Its translation: CSGQREYEQYF.

The chain carries TRBV28 and TRBJ2-1; no reliable D call. The CDR3 extends over 12 amino acids. The ends were cut back, 2 bases at V and 15 bases at J, with 14 bases in the middle. Germline CDR1 and CDR2: MDHEN and SYDVKM. CDR3: CASSLTSRVPFF. The CDR3 bases are TGTGCCAGCAGTTTAACGTCTAGAGTGCCGTTCTTC.

V gene TRBV6-5 combines with J gene TRBJ2-5; no clear D gene. Germline V lookup: CDR1 MNHEY, CDR2 SVGAGI. The CDR3 contains 15 residues. V was clipped by 4 bases and J by 0 bases, with 12 bases between them. In DNA form, the CDR3 reads TGTGCCAGCAGTTCCGCCAGATTGTACCAAGAGACCCAGTACTTC. This encodes CASSSARLYQETQYF.

In this sample, this clone turned up a few times. The chain has TRBV30 and TRBJ2-7, with 11 bases fitting TRBD1. CDR3 length: 14 amino acids. Trimming cost V 4 bases and J 7 bases; bases outside gene matches: 9. Germline V gene sequence: CDR1 GTSNPN, CDR2 SVGIG (reference sequence). The CDR3 reads CAWTSDRGLWEQYF. DNA of the CDR3: TGTGCCTGGACCTCGGACAGGGGGCTTTGGGAGCAGTACTTC.

The V gene is TRBV29-1, the J gene TRBJ2-1; TRBD2 agrees at 7 bases. The CDR3 covers 13 residues. J was trimmed by 7 bases and V by 6 bases; bases with no gene match: 9. Germline values: CDR1 SQVTM, CDR2 ANQGSEA. The CDR3 region is CSVDTSASNEQFF. For the CDR3, the DNA is TGCAGCGTCGATACTAGCGCGTCGAATGAGCAGTTCTTC.

This clone was seen a few times. The CDR3 region is CASSHGDTQYF. DNA for the CDR3: TGTGCCAGCAGCCACGGAGATACGCAGTATTTT. The chain carries TRBV14 and TRBJ2-3, with no clear D. From germline, CDR1 is SGHDN and CDR2 FVKESK. V was clipped by 3 bases and J by 5 bases, with 3 bases between them. This CDR3 has 11 residues. Together with reference TRBV14 and TRBJ2-3, the CDR3 gives the full variable domain: EAGVTQFPSHSVIEKGQTVTLRCDPISGHDNLYWYRRVMGKEIKFLLHFVKESKQDESGMPNNRFLAERTGGTYSTLKVQPAELEDSGVYFCASSHGDTQYFGPGTRLTVL.

The chain uses TRBV27 and TRBJ2-7; 13 bases agree with TRBD2. CDR3 size: 14 residues. Germline CDR1 and CDR2: MNHEY and SMNVEV (reference sequence). V lost 6 bases, J lost 6 bases, and 5 bases stayed unmatched. The CDR3 region is CASRGLAGVSEQYF. CDR3 sequence (DNA): TGTGCCAGCAGAGGACTAGCGGGAGTATCCGAGCAGTACTTC.

V is TRBV15 and J is TRBJ1-1; 7 bases line up with TRBD1. Germline trimming cut 1 base from V and 5 bases from J; bases unmatched to any gene: 19. Germline lookup yields CDR1 LNHNV and CDR2 YYDKDF (reference sequence). The CDR3 is made up of 19 amino acids. For the CDR3, the DNA is TGTGCCACCAGCAGAGCGACGTACCGGGCCAGGGGGGCAGGGACTGAAGCTTTCTTT. Encoded protein: CATSRATYRARGAGTEAFF.

This clone came up a few times. This same CDR3 is encoded by further DNA sequences in the sample. J is TRBJ1-1 and V is TRBV18; D ambiguous. The germline V and J ends were trimmed by 2 bases and 1 base, with 5 bases remaining between them. This CDR3 has 13 residues. CDR1 is KGHSH and CDR2 is LQKENI in the germline V gene. DNA of the CDR3: TGTGCCAGCTCACCATCCGGGAACACTGAAGCTTTCTTT. This sequence encodes CASSPSGNTEAFF.

The chain joins TRBV6-4 to TRBJ2-1; 8 nucleotides match TRBD1. CDR3 size: 15 residues. Trimming took 3 bases from V and 6 from J; bases not matched to a gene: 7. Germline V gene data show CDR1 as MRHNA and CDR2 as SNTAGT. CDR3 coding DNA: TGTGCCAGCAGTGAGGCAGGGGGCGCGGGCAATGAGCAGTTCTTC. It yields the protein CASSEAGGAGNEQFF.

This clone was found a few times. The chain combines TRBV6-5 with TRBJ1-2, with 8 bases aligning to TRBD1. Germline CDR1 and CDR2: MNHEY and SVGAGI. V gave up 5 bases and J gave up 3 bases; unmatched junction bases: 2. CDR3 length: 13 residues. The CDR3 spells CASSVTGDYGYTF. Here the CDR3 DNA reads TGTGCCAGCAGTGTGACAGGGGACTATGGCTACACCTTC.